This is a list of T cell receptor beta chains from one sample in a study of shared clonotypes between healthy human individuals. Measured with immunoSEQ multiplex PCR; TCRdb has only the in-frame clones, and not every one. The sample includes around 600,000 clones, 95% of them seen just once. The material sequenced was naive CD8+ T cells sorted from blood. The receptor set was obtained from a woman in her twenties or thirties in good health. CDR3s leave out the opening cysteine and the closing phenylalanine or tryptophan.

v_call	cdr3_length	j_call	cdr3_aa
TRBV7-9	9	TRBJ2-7	ASSFTYEQY
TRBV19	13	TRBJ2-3	ASSLSGTSTDTQY
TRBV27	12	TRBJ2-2	ASSLGSRTRELF
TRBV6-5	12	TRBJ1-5	ASSIRQGDQPQH
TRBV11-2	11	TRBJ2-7	ASSLMEAEEQY
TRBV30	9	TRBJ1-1	AWNLVAEAF
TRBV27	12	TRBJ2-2	ASSLDFSTGELF
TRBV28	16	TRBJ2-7	ASSLFYTLWTDLSEQY
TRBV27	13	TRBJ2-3	ASSLAAGGTDTQY
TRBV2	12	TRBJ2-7	ASSENGLPYEQY
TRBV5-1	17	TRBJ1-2	ASSPRSYRRTDPNYGYT
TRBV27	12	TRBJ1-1	ASSKRTGNTEAF
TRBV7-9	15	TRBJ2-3	ASSFELAGVKTDTQY
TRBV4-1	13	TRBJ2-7	ASSQRTSGMYEQY
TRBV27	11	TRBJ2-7	ASSSDRDRRRH
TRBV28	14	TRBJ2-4	ASSVLAEKAKNIQY
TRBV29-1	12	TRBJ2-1	SGAGTGGYNEQF
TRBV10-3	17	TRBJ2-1	AISQRRPRRPGAYNEQF
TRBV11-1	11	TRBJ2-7	ASSLTETYEQY
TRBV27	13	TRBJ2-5	ASSFGTGGRETQY
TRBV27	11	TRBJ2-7	ASSLMAGGTTI
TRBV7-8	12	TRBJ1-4	ASSLVYGNEKLF
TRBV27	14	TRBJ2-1	ASSFGAGWGGGEQF
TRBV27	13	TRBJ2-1	ASSPIPPHYNEQF
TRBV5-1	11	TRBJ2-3	ASSLDDPDNQY
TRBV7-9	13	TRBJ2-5	ASTASPSGQETQY
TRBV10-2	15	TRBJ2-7	ASMTEYGRERSYEQY
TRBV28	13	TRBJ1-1	ASSWTGTMNTEAF
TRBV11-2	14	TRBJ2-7	ASSPTTREAGYEQY
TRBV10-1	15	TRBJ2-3	ASSESIAGGPSDTQY
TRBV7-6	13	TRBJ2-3	ASSYKRGVPDTQY
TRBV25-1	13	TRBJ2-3	ASSEGAGHGDTQY
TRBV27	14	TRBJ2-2	ASSLSPGLVFGELF
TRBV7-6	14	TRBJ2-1	ASSPGVEREPHEQF
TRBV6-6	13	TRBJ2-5	ASSYLSRDRETQY
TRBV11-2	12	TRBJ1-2	ASRDDRGFYGYT
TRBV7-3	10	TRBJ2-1	ASSLTVNEQF
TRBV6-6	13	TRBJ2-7	ASSYGTGGPHEQY
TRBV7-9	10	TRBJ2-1	ASSPLGGEQF
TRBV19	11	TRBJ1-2	ASSYGSSYGYT
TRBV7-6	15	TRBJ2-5	ASSSDVASVYQETQY
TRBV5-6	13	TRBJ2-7	ASSLVREITYEQY
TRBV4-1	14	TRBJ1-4	ASSQVTGGYNEKLF
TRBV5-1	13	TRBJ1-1	ASSPTGTLNTEAF